This T cell receptor delta chain was captured by sequencing in a study of gamma-delta chains in newborns, infants, children. Study-wide context: Polyclonal expansion of innate γδ T cells after birth follows microbial exposure.

TCRdb re-called the reads with CATT. Of about 3,400 delta-chain clones listed, about 0.3% are singletons. Concerning this clone: Germline is not matched at one junction end, which may reflect a read error. This specimen includes other DNA sequences encoding the same CDR3.

The CDR3 has 14 residues. CDR1 is GEAIGNYY, CDR2 EKD, per germline. This clonotype originated in a child who was a newborn, infant or young child, either healthy, febrile or measles-vaccinated (not recorded which). The sequencing input was blood. The rearrangement links TRDV2 to TRDJ3, with TRDD3 identical over 7 bases. The CDR3 sequence is CARDTWGPARQMFF. The CDR3 nucleotides read TGTGCCCGTGACACCTGGGGGCCAGCCCGACAGATGTTTTTC.